This T cell receptor (beta chain) came from a study of T cell repertoires in cytomegalovirus infection. In the study overall: HLA-B-restricted CMV epitopes that are well studied, plus recently identified HLA-C-restricted ones, were used by the study. CMV infection plus the matching HLA type was flagged by public TCR beta signatures.

CDR3 length: 12 amino acids. The ends were cut back, 7 bases at V and 4 bases at J, with 9 bases in the middle. Concerning this clonotype itself: Its matching antigen is unknown.

MiXCR, applied by TCRdb to the reads, yields one record per CDR3 protein. The table lists 380,000 or so distinct CDR3 sequences, about 35% of them singletons. Findings of the study overall: CMV-specific TCR beta clonotypes restricted by HLA-C were the ones dominating the ex vivo response. The cumulative frequency of public TCR beta families distinguished individuals who carried CMV together with the relevant HLA.

The sample was cultured PBMCs, taken from culture after CMV antigen stimulation. This clonotype was obtained from a human donor in good health (CMV status not recorded). Some clones in this sample may be carry-over from other donors' samples. This chain connects TRBV12-3 or TRBV12-4 to TRBJ2-3, with unresolved D. Written as DNA, the CDR3 is TGTGCCAGCACCCCGGCGGCAGATACGCAGTATTTT. Amino acid sequence: CASTPAADTQYF.